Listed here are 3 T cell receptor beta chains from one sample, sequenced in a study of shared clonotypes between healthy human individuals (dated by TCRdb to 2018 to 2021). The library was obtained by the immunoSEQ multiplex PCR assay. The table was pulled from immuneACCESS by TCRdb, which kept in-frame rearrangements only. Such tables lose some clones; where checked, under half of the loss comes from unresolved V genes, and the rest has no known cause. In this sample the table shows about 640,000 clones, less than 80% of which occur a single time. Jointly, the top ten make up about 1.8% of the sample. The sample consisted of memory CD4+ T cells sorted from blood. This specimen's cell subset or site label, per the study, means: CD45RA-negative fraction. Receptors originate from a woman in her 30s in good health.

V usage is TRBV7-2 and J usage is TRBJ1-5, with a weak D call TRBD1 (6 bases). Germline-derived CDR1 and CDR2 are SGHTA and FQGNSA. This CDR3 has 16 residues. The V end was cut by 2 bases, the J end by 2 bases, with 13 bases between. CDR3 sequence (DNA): TGTGCCAGCAGCTTATTAGGGGGGAGGGGCAATCAGCCCCAGCATTTT. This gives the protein CASSLLGGRGNQPQHF.

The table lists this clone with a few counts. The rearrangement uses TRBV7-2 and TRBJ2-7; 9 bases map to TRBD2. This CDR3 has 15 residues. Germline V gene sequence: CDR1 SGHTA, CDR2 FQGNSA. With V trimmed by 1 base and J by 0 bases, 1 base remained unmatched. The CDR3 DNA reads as TGTGCCAGCAGCTTAGTTAGCGGGAGCTCCTACGAGCAGTACTTC. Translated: CASSLVSGSSYEQYF.

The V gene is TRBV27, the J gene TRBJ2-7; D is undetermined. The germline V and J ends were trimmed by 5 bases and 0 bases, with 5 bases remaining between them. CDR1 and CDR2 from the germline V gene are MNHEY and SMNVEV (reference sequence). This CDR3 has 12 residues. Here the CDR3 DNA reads TGTGCCAGCAGTCCCCCCTCCTACGAGCAGTACTTC. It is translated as CASSPPSYEQYF.